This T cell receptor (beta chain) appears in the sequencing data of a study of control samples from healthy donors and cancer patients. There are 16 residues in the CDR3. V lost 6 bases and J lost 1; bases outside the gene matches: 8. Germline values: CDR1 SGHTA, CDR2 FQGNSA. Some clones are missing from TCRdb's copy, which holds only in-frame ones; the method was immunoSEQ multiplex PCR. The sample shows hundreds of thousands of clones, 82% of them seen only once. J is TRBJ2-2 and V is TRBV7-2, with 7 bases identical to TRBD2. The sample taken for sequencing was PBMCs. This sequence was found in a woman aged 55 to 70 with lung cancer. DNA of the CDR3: TGTGCCAGCAGATTAAGGTCTAGCGGGAACACCGGGGAGCTGTTTTTT. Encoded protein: CASRLRSSGNTGELFF.